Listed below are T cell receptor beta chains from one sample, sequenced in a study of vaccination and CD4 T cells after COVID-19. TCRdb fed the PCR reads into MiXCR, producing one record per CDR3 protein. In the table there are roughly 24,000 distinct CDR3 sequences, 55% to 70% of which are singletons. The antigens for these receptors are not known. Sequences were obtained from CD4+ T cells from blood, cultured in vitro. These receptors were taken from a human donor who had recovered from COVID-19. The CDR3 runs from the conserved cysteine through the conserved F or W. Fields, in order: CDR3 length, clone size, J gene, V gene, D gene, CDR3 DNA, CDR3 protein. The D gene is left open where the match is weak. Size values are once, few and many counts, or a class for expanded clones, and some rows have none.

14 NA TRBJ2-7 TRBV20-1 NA TGCAGTGCCCCCTGGGGATCCTGGGTCGACGAGCAGTACTTC CSAPWGSWVDEQYF
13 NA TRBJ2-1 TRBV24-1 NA TGTGCCACCAGTGTGGCGGGGCGGAATGAGCAGTTCTTC CATSVAGRNEQFF
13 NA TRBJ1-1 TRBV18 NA TGTGCCAGCTCACAGGTCGTGGACACTGAAGCTTTCTTT CASSQVVDTEAFF
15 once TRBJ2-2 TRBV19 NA TGTGCCAGTAAAATCGGGCAGACGAACACCGGGGAGCTGTTTTTT CASKIGQTNTGELFF
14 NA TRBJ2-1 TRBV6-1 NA TGTGCCAGCGGGCGACAGGCGGCCGGAGGGGAGCAGTTCTTC CASGRQAAGGEQFF
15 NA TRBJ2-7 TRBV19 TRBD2 TGTGCCAGTACCCCCGGGGGAGGGCAGGGCTACGAGCAGTACTTC CASTPGGGQGYEQYF
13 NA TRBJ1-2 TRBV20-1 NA TGCAGTGCCAATGCGGGCAAAAACTATGGCTACACCTTC CSANAGKNYGYTF
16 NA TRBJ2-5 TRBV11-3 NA TGTGCCAGCAGCTTAGGTTTCGGGCCCACAGGAGAGACCCAGTACTTC CASSLGFGPTGETQYF
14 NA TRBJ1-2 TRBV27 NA TGTGCCAGCAGTTTACGAGGGGGGATGGATGGCTACACCTTC CASSLRGGMDGYTF
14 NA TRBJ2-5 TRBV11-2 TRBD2 TGTGCCAGCAGCCCTGGGACTAGCGGAGAGACCCAGTACTTC CASSPGTSGETQYF
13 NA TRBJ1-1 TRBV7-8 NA TGTGCCAGCAGCTTACACCTGAACACTGAAGCTTTCTTT CASSLHLNTEAFF
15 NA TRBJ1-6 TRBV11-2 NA TGTGCCAGCAGCTTAGAGATTGGGGTGGGTTCACCCCTCCACTTT CASSLEIGVGSPLHF
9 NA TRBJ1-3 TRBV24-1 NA TGTGCCCCGGGAAACACCATATATTTT CAPGNTIYF
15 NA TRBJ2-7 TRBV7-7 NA TGTGCTAGCAGCCCCCAGACAGGCAGCTCCTACGAGCAGTACTTC CASSPQTGSSYEQYF
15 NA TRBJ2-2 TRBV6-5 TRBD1 TGTGCCAGCAGTTACGACAGGGGGCTGGGCGGGGAGCTGTTTTTT CASSYDRGLGGELFF
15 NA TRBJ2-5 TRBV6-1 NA TGTGCCAGCAGTCTGGAGAGAGGGTCAGAGAAGACCCAGTACTTC CASSLERGSEKTQYF
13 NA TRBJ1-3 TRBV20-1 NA TGCAGTGCTCTAGAGAACCCTGGAAACACCATATATTTT CSALENPGNTIYF
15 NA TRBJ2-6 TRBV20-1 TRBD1 TGCAGTGCTAGAGCTCAGGGGGTTGGGGCCAACGTCCTGACTTTC CSARAQGVGANVLTF
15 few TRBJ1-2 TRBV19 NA TGTGCCAGTAGTAACACCGGGGGGTCGGGCTATGGCTACACCTTC CASSNTGGSGYGYTF
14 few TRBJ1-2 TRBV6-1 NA TGTGCCAGCAGCCGCCACCAGGGGTTGCGTGGCTACACCTTC CASSRHQGLRGYTF
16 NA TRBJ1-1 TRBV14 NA TGTGCCAGCAGCCCTTTTGTCGGAGGGCCCAAACCGGGAGCTTTCTTT CASSPFVGGPKPGAFF
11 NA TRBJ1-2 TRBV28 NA TGTGCCAGCTATACGCCGGAGGGCTACACCTTC CASYTPEGYTF
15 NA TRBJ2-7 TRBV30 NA TGTGCCTGGAGTGTTAAGGACACGTGGGGGTACGAGCAGTACTTC CAWSVKDTWGYEQYF
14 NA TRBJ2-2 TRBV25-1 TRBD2 TGTGCCAGCAGTGAATTAGCGGGAGCCGGGGAGCTGTTTTTT CASSELAGAGELFF
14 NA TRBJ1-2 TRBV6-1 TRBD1 TGTGCCAGCAGTGACGACAGGGGGACGAATGGCTACACCTTC CASSDDRGTNGYTF
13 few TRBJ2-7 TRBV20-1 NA TGCAGTGCTTACCAGGGGAAAGCCTACGAGCAGTACTTC CSAYQGKAYEQYF
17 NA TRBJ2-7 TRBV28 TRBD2 TGTGCCAGCAGTCCGCGGACTAGCGGGACGGTCCCCTACGAGCAGTACTTC CASSPRTSGTVPYEQYF
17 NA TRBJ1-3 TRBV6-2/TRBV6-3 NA TGTGCCAGCAGCCCTAATGCGAGAGGGAACTCTGGAAACACCATATATTTT CASSPNARGNSGNTIYF
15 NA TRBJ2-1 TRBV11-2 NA TGTGCCAGCAGCTTAACGGTTAGCGCCTACAATGAGCAGTTCTTC CASSLTVSAYNEQFF
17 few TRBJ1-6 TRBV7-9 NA TGTGCCAGCAGCCCTTATCGAGGGGAACCCTATAATTCACCCCTCCACTTT CASSPYRGEPYNSPLHF
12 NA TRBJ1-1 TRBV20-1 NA TGCAGCGCTGCCCGCAGGGCCACTGAAGCTTTCTTT CSAARRATEAFF
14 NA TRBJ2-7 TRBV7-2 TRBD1 TGTGCCAGCAGCCTGGGACAGCCCTCCTACGAGCAGTACTTC CASSLGQPSYEQYF
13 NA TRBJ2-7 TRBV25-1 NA TGTGCCAGCACGGGCGGGGCGGGGTACGAGCAGTACTTC CASTGGAGYEQYF
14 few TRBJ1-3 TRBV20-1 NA TGCAGTGCTAGACCTCTAGGGGCCGGAAACACCATATATTTT CSARPLGAGNTIYF
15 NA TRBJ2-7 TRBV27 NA TGTGCCAGCAGTTTAGCCGTAGGAACAGAGTACGAGCAGTACTTC CASSLAVGTEYEQYF
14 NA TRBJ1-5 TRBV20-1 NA TGCAGTGCTAGAGACCCCCGGGGGCGTCAGCCCCAGCATTTT CSARDPRGRQPQHF
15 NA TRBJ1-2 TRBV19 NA TGTGCCAGTAGTACCCGGGACGTCGGCCCCCATGGCTACACCTTC CASSTRDVGPHGYTF
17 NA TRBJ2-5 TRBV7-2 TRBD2 TGTGCCAGCAGCCGAAACCTAGCGGGAGGGGGTAGTGAGACCCAGTACTTC CASSRNLAGGGSETQYF
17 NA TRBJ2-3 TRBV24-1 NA TGTGCCACCAGTGACTTTTCTGTCGACTACTTCACAGATACGCAGTATTTT CATSDFSVDYFTDTQYF
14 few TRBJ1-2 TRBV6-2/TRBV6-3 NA TGTGCCAGCAGTTTCGGGGGCGCTAACTATGGCTACACCTTC CASSFGGANYGYTF
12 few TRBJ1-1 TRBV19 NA TGTGCCAGTAGTGGCAGGAACACTGAAGCTTTCTTT CASSGRNTEAFF
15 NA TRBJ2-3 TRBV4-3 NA TGCGCCAGCAGCCAAAGGGTAGGAAACCCAAATACGCAGTATTTT CASSQRVGNPNTQYF
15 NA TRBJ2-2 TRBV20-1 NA TGCAGTGCTGTGGGCCGCCGGGCGGGCACCGGGGAGCTGTTTTTT CSAVGRRAGTGELFF
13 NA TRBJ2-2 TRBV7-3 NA TGTGCCAGCAGCAGGGGAGCAACCGGGGAGCTGTTTTTT CASSRGATGELFF
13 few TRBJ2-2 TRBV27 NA TGTGCCGGGAGGACAGGGAACACCGGGGAGCTGTTTTTT CAGRTGNTGELFF
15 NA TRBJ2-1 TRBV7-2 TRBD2 TGTGCCAGCAGCGCCCAACTAGCGGCCTACAATGAGCAGTTCTTC CASSAQLAAYNEQFF
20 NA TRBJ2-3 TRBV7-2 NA TGTGCCAGCAGCTCGTCCCTCCTAGCGGGTAGGGGGCGGAGGACAGATACGCAGTATTTT CASSSSLLAGRGRRTDTQYF